Listed here are 24 T cell receptor beta chains from one sample, sequenced in a study of T cell repertoires in ileal Crohn's disease. TCRdb keeps only in-frame clones here, not all; method: immunoSEQ multiplex PCR. The sample records 25,000 to 35,000 clones, roughly 81% being singletons. Source material: ileal tissue. Receptors were obtained from an adult with Crohn's disease.

In this sample, this clone turned up once. V and J are TRBV6-5 and TRBJ1-1, with D possibly matching TRBD1 (5 bases). The CDR3 contains 15 residues. Germline V gene lookup returns CDR1 MNHEY and CDR2 SVGAGI. V lost 2 bases to trimming and J lost 7 bases, with 17 bases between them. The CDR3 region has the DNA TGTGCCAGCAGTTACCGGGGGGGGGACTCGAATGAAGCTTTCTTT. This sequence encodes CASSYRGGDSNEAFF.

This clone was observed a few times. The rearrangement links TRBV11-2 to TRBJ2-5; possibly TRBD2 for D (5 bases). The CDR3 runs 15 residues. Germline assignment: CDR1 SGHAT and CDR2 FQNNGV. Trimming removed 1 base at V and 5 bases at J, with 14 bases between. CDR3 in amino acids: CASSLGPRGPETQYF. The CDR3, as DNA: TGTGCCAGCAGCTTAGGCCCTAGAGGGCCGGAGACCCAGTACTTC.

The chain combines TRBV19 with TRBJ1-2; 8 bases line up with TRBD1. CDR1 and CDR2 from the germline V gene are LNHDA and SQIVND (reference sequence). V was clipped by 4 bases and J by 2 bases; unmatched bases: 3. The CDR3 runs to 14 residues. This CDR3 reads CASSTRQGNYGYTF. CDR3 in DNA: TGTGCCAGTAGTACCAGACAGGGGAACTATGGCTACACCTTC.

The chain couples TRBV18 to TRBJ2-2; TRBD1 matches 7 bases. The germline V gene has CDR1 KGHSH and CDR2 LQKENI. The CDR3 extends over 15 amino acids. V lost 10 bases to trimming and J lost 4 bases; unmatched junction nucleotides: 12. In nucleotides, the CDR3 is TGTGCCACGGGGAAGAGGGGGCGTATCACCGGGGAGCTGTTTTTT. This translates into CATGKRGRITGELFF.

This clone was counted a few times. The J gene is TRBJ1-4, the V gene TRBV18; 9 positions match TRBD1. The CDR3 length is 12 residues. After removal of 5 bases from V and 10 bases from J, the junction contained 2 bases not matched to a gene. Germline CDR1 and CDR2: KGHSH and LQKENI. The CDR3 spells CASSTGQGKLFF. CDR3 coding DNA: TGTGCCAGCTCAACGGGACAGGGAAAACTGTTTTTT.

The rearrangement joins TRBV4-3 to TRBJ2-2; D may be TRBD2 (5 bases). The CDR3 sequence is 15 residues long. Trimming took 0 bases from V and 5 from J, leaving 10 bases between them. Germline loops: CDR1 LGHNA, CDR2 YSLEER. The CDR3 loop is CASSQELLGTGELFF. The CDR3 DNA reads as TGCGCCAGCAGCCAAGAGTTACTAGGGACCGGGGAGCTGTTTTTT.

As regards this clone: An end of the junction differs from the germline gene, which may be a read error. Other DNA sequences in this specimen translate into the identical CDR3. The CDR3 protein is CASSLGGRDHYNSPLHF. Written as DNA, the CDR3 is TGTGCCAGCAGCTTAGGGGGCCGAGATCATTATAATTCCCCCCTCCACTTT. V and J are TRBV7-8 and TRBJ1-6; tentatively, D is TRBD1 (5 bases). CDR3 length equals 17 residues. CDR1 SGHVS and CDR2 FQNEAQ come from the germline V gene.

The chain carries TRBV4-3 and TRBJ2-6, with 7 bases matching TRBD1. Trimming cost V 4 bases and J 0 bases; bases outside gene matches: 9. The CDR3 consists of 18 residues. Germline CDR1 and CDR2: LGHNA and YSLEER. The CDR3 DNA is TGCGCCAGCAGCCTTAGGACAGGCCTAAGCTCTGGGGCCAACGTCCTGACTTTC. Residues: CASSLRTGLSSGANVLTF.

The rearrangement links TRBV7-3 to TRBJ1-4; D unresolved. Germline V lookup: CDR1 SGHTA, CDR2 FQGTGA. Between the trimmed V and J ends, which lost 2 bases and 2 bases, there was a span of 3 bases. This CDR3 is built from 13 residues. CDR3 sequence: CASSLATNEKLFF. The CDR3 bases are TGTGCCAGCAGCTTAGCGACTAATGAAAAACTGTTTTTT.

The sample holds one count of this clone. This chain uses TRBV5-1 with TRBJ1-2; 8 bases fit TRBD1. V was clipped by 3 bases and J by 4 bases; unmatched bases: 2. Germline assignment: CDR1 SGHRS and CDR2 YFSETQ. This CDR3 is 13 amino acids long. CDR3 region: CASSYQGAYGYTF. The CDR3, as DNA: TGCGCCAGCAGCTATCAGGGGGCCTATGGCTACACCTTC.

The genes are TRBV4-1 and TRBJ2-7, with TRBD1 identical over 8 bases. This CDR3 region has 14 residues. In germline, CDR1 is MGHRA, CDR2 YSYEKL. V trimming: 1 base; J trimming: 7 bases; junction bases outside the gene matches: 6. The CDR3 here is CASSQGSGQGEQYF. CDR3 sequence (DNA): TGCGCCAGCAGCCAAGGATCCGGACAGGGAGAGCAGTACTTC.

V and J are TRBV30 and TRBJ1-1; 8 bases align to TRBD1. Losses at the gene ends were 1 base for V and 3 bases for J; bases not matched to a gene: 10. Germline V gene lookup returns CDR1 GTSNPN and CDR2 SVGIG (reference sequence). This CDR3 contains 16 residues. The CDR3 spells CAWSAPNRGWYTEAFF. The CDR3 bases are TGTGCCTGGAGTGCCCCTAACAGGGGGTGGTACACTGAAGCTTTCTTT.

The CDR3 is CAIVGGLGAEAFF. CDR3 coding DNA: TGTGCCATCGTGGGGGGGCTAGGTGCTGAAGCTTTCTTT. The gene calls are TRBV10-3 and TRBJ1-1; possibly TRBD1 for D (6 bases). V was clipped by 8 bases and J by 6 bases, with 16 bases between them. CDR1 is ENHRY and CDR2 is SYGVKD in the germline V gene. The CDR3 loop spans 13 amino acids.

This clone has a handful of counts. This chain uses TRBV7-9 with TRBJ2-2; 7 positions agree with TRBD1. Germline CDR1 SEHNR, CDR2 FQNEAQ (reference sequence). The junction had 5 bases not matched to a gene; V was cut back by 4 bases and J by 6 bases. This CDR3 comprises 14 residues. CDR3 sequence (DNA): TGTGCCAGCAGCTCAAGGACAGGAGCCGGGGAGCTGTTTTTT. This translates into CASSSRTGAGELFF.

The genes are TRBV7-2 and TRBJ2-1; 8 bases are shared with TRBD2. Trimming took 1 base from V and 9 from J; bases not matched to a gene: 8. CDR1 and CDR2 (germline): SGHTA, FQGNSA. The CDR3 runs 15 residues. CDR3 DNA sequence: TGTGCCAGCAGCTTAGTACGGGGGGGGCTGGGTGAGCAGTTCTTC. This codes for CASSLVRGGLGEQFF. Complete variable domain (other parts from reference TRBV7-2 and TRBJ2-1): GAGVSQSPSNKVTEKGKDVELRCDPISGHTALYWYRQSLGQGLEFLIYFQGNSAPDKSGLPSDRFSAERTGGSVSTLTIQRTQQEDSAVYLCASSLVRGGLGEQFFGPGTRLTVL.

V gene TRBV9 combines with J gene TRBJ1-2; D is ambiguous. Germline CDR1 SGDLS, CDR2 YYNGEE. V lost 4 bases and J 7 bases, leaving 11 bases between the germline ends. This CDR3 contains 12 residues. Written as DNA, the CDR3 is TGTGCCAGCAGCCCGCAGGATGGTGGCTACACCTTC. Translated: CASSPQDGGYTF.

This chain uses TRBV6-5 with TRBJ2-7; tentatively, D is TRBD2 (5 bases). The CDR3 totals 14 residues. The germline gives CDR1 MNHEY, CDR2 SVGAGI. Trimming stripped 10 bases from V and 2 bases from J, with 18 bases between. As DNA, the CDR3 is TGTGCCACCTCGGCGAGGGCCCCGACCTACGAGCAGTACTTC. Its translation is CATSARAPTYEQYF.

Worth noting for this clone: Its ends do not fully match the called genes, so a read error is possible. V is TRBV9 and J is TRBJ2-5, with unresolved D. The J call may be faulty, since TRBJ2-7 better matches the DNA end. Looked up from germline, CDR1 is SGDLS and CDR2 is YYNGEE. This CDR3 is built from 13 residues. Written as DNA, the CDR3 is TGTGCCAGCAGCGTAGGTTTTTCCTCCGAGCAGTACTTC. This codes for CASSVGFSSEQYF.

The chain has TRBV2 and TRBJ1-2; D is uncertain. From germline, CDR1 is SNHLY and CDR2 FYNNEI. This CDR3 region has 11 residues. V lost 7 bases, J lost 5 bases, and 8 bases lay in between. The CDR3: CASTRSYGYTF. The CDR3 DNA follows: TGTGCCAGCACGCGGAGTTATGGCTACACCTTC.

This rearrangement joins TRBV7-9 to TRBJ2-5; 8 nucleotides align to TRBD1. Trimming took 6 bases from V and 4 from J; bases not matched to a gene: 7. The CDR3 contains 14 residues. Per germline, CDR1 SEHNR and CDR2 FQNEAQ (reference sequence). CDR3 loop: CASSSGQGRETQYF. The CDR3 DNA is TGTGCCAGCAGTTCCGGACAGGGCAGAGAGACCCAGTACTTC.

This chain links TRBV7-2 with TRBJ1-2; no reliable D call. Germline V lookup: CDR1 SGHTA, CDR2 FQGNSA. Trimming stripped 5 bases from V and 4 bases from J, with 17 bases between. CDR3 length: 15 amino acids. CDR3 in DNA: TGTGCCAGCAGCCGCCTGGCGGGTAAAGGCTATGGCTACACCTTC. Encoded protein: CASSRLAGKGYGYTF.

This clone was seen only once. The chain uses TRBV6-5 and TRBJ2-5; D gene uncertain. The germline V gene has CDR1 MNHEY and CDR2 SVGAGI. Trimming pared 6 bases from V and 5 bases from J, leaving 10 bases between. This CDR3 has 12 amino acids. Written as DNA, the CDR3 is TGTGCCAGCAGCAGCTCCGGGGAGACCCAGTACTTC. Translated, it gives CASSSSGETQYF.

The chain has TRBV18 and TRBJ1-2, with TRBD1 matching over 9 bases. The CDR3 runs 18 residues. The germline V gene encodes CDR1 KGHSH and CDR2 LQKENI. Trimming removed 0 bases from V and 4 bases from J; junction bases left unmatched: 12. CDR3 DNA sequence: TGTGCCAGCTCACCACCCGTTTGGACAGGGGAAGTGAGCTATGGCTACACCTTC. Its translation is CASSPPVWTGEVSYGYTF.

The chain has TRBV29-1 and TRBJ1-2; a possible D gene is TRBD1 (6 bases). The CDR3 is 12 residues long. Looked up from germline, CDR1 is SQVTM and CDR2 is ANQGSEA. The V gene lost 3 bases and the J gene lost 5 bases, with 10 bases spanning the gap. The CDR3 DNA sequence: TGCAGCGTTGAGGCAGGGACATATGGCTACACCTTC. It translates to CSVEAGTYGYTF. Together with reference TRBV29-1 and TRBJ1-2, the CDR3 gives the full variable domain: SAVISQKPSRDICQRGTSLTIQCQVDSQVTMMFWYRQQPGQSLTLIATANQGSEATYESGFVIDKFPISRPNLTFSTLTVSNMSPEDSSIYLCSVEAGTYGYTFGSGTRLTVV.